The entry that follows covers one T cell receptor beta chain sequence. RNA was extracted and reverse transcribed into cDNA as the sequencing template. TCRdb keeps only in-frame clones here, not all; method: immunoSEQ multiplex PCR. Here the sample spans 150,000 to 200,000 clones, over 50% being singletons. The CDR3 covers 15 residues. The ends lost 6 bases at V and 0 bases at J; junction bases unmatched: 3. Germline values: CDR1 MNHEY, CDR2 SVGAGI. These data belong to a study of CD8+ T cells in alopecia areata. Alopecia areata patients had lesional scalp punch biopsies and peripheral blood taken from them.

The chain uses TRBV6-5 and TRBJ2-1; 9 nucleotides agree with TRBD1. The sample consisted of CD4+ T cells sorted from blood, taken at week 0. The clonotype was recovered from a human donor with alopecia areata. The CDR3 sequence: CASRSDRGSYNEQFF. The CDR3 nucleotides read TGTGCCAGCAGATCGGACAGGGGCTCCTACAATGAGCAGTTCTTC.